Detailed here is one T cell receptor beta chain. The PCR employed 60 Vbeta primers together with 13 Jbeta primers. The table came from immunoSEQ multiplex PCR; TCRdb's copy has only in-frame clones and leaves some out. In the table there are around 65,000 clones, about four fifths of which are singletons. This sample stems from a study of cytomegalovirus exposure and HLA in healthy donors. The CDR3 spans 14 residues. The germline V gene has CDR1 SGDLS and CDR2 YYNGEE. Between the trimmed V and J ends, which lost 6 bases and 1 base, there was a span of 11 bases. The clonotype originates from a woman aged 25 to 45 in good health and CMV-seronegative. What was sequenced was PBMCs. The chain recombines TRBV9 with TRBJ1-5; D possibly corresponds to TRBD1 (6 bases). The CDR3 DNA is TGTGCCAGCAACAGTGGACAGAGCAATCAGCCCCAGCATTTT. It specifies CASNSGQSNQPQHF.